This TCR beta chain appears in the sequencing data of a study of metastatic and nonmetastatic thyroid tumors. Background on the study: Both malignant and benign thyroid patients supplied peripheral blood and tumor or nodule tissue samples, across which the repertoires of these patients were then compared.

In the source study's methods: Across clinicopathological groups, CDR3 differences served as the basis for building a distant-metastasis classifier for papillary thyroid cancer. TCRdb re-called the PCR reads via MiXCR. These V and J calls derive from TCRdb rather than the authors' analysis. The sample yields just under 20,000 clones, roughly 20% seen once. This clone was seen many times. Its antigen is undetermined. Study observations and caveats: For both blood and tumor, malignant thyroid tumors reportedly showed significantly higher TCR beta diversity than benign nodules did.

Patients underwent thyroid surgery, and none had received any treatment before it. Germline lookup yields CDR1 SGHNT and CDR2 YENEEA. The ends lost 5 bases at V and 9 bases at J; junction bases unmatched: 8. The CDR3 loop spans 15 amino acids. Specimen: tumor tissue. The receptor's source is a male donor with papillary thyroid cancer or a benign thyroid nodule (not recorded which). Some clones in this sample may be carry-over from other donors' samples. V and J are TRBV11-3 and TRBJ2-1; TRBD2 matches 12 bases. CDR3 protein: CASSTTSGSFTEQFF. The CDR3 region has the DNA TGTGCCAGCAGCACGACTAGCGGGAGCTTTACTGAGCAGTTCTTC.